This T cell receptor (beta chain) derives from a study of CD8+ T cells in alopecia areata. Study as a whole: Treated patients swallowed 5 to 10 mg of oral tofacitinib twice daily. Findings and limits, study-wide: Greater clonality was observed in lesional scalp samples, especially alopecia totalis/universalis, versus normal scalp. Unlike in mice, where it was clearer, TCR sharing across patients was less clear, possibly HLA-related.

After isolation, RNA underwent reverse transcription to generate cDNA as the sequencing template. Some clones are missing from TCRdb's copy, which holds only in-frame ones; the method was immunoSEQ multiplex PCR. The data contain about 180,000 clones, 59% of them seen just once; the ten biggest clones take up 14% to 15%. This CDR3 has 15 amino acids. Germline V gives CDR1 GTSNPN, CDR2 SVGIG (reference sequence). J was trimmed by 4 bases and V by 4 bases; bases with no gene match: 8. Points on this clone: Antigen: not known.

Individuals with alopecia areata gave both lesional scalp punch biopsies and peripheral blood for collection. This TCR was sampled from a human donor with alopecia areata. The chain uses TRBV30 and TRBJ2-2; 8 bases agree with TRBD2. This material consisted of CD4+ T cells sorted from blood, taken at week 0. CDR3 sequence: CAWTSAGGLTGELFF. In DNA form, the CDR3 reads TGTGCCTGGACCAGTGCGGGGGGCCTCACCGGGGAGCTGTTTTTT. The complete variable domain, with remaining parts taken from reference TRBV30 and TRBJ2-2, reads SQTIHQWPATLVQPVGSPLSLECTVEGTSNPNLYWYRQAAGRGLQLLFYSVGIGQISSEVPQNLSASRPQDRQFILSSKKLLLSDSGFYLCAWTSAGGLTGELFFGEGSRLTVL.